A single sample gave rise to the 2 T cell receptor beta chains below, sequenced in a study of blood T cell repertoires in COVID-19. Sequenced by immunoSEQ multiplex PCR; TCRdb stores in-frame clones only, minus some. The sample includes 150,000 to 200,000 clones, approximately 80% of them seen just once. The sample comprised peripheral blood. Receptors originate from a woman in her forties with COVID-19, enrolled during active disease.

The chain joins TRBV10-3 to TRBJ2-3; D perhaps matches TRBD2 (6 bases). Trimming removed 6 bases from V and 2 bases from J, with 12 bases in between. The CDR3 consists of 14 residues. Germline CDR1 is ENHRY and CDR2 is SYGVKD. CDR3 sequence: CAIRAGLTTDTQYF. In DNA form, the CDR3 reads TGTGCCATCAGGGCGGGGTTAACCACAGATACGCAGTATTTT.

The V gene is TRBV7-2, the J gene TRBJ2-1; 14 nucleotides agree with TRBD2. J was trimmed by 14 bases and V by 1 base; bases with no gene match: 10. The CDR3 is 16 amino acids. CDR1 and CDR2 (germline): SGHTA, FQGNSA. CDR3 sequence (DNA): TGTGCCAGCAGCTTAGGAATAGGACTAGCGGGGGGTAGGGAGTTCTTC. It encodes CASSLGIGLAGGREFF.